The 25 T cell receptor beta chains presented below share a single source sample, sequenced in a study of T cell responses to AZD1222 COVID-19 vaccine. Sequencing was performed with immunoSEQ multiplex PCR; in TCRdb, only in-frame clones are kept and a portion is missing. The table shows approximately 100,000 clones, with around 94% occurring only once. Material: peripheral blood, obtained on day 0 of AZD1222 vaccination. The source is an adult in good health.

This rearrangement joins TRBV3-1 (or the pseudogene TRBV3-2) to TRBJ1-6, with 8 bases matching TRBD1. Germline loops: CDR1 LGHDT, CDR2 YNNKEL (reference sequence). J gave up 8 bases and V 4 bases, and 10 bases lay outside the gene matches. The CDR3 contains 16 residues. The DNA for the CDR3 is TGTGCCAGCAGCCCAATAGGGACAGGAGGTTATTCACCCCTCCACTTT. Encoded protein: CASSPIGTGGYSPLHF.

V and J are TRBV5-1 and TRBJ2-7; D gene ambiguous. Per the germline V gene, CDR1 is SGHRS and CDR2 is YFSETQ. Trimming took off 1 base at V and 4 bases at J, with 9 bases between the two ends. CDR3 length: 13 amino acids. CDR3: CASSLFDGYEQYF. The CDR3, as DNA: TGCGCCAGCAGCTTGTTCGACGGATACGAGCAGTACTTC.

V is TRBV7-9 and J is TRBJ1-1; D remains ambiguous. The V gene's germline CDR1 is SEHNR and CDR2 FQNEAQ (reference sequence). The germline V and J ends were trimmed by 5 bases and 2 bases, with 9 bases remaining between them. The CDR3 runs to 13 residues. The chain's CDR3 is CASSLRANTEAFF. The DNA of the CDR3 is TGTGCCAGCAGCCTAAGGGCTAACACTGAAGCTTTCTTT.

The chain couples TRBV7-6 to TRBJ1-2; a possible D gene is TRBD1 (6 bases). Germline CDR1 is SGHVS and CDR2 is FNYEAQ. The CDR3 totals 14 residues. The ends were cut back, 0 bases at V and 7 bases at J, with 12 bases in the middle. CDR3 DNA: TGTGCCAGCAGCTTAGCGATCGGGGGCGGTGGCTACACCTTC. Translating gives CASSLAIGGGGYTF.

This rearrangement joins TRBV28 to TRBJ2-5; 10 positions agree with TRBD1. The junction had 7 bases not matched to a gene; V was cut back by 7 bases and J by 5 bases. The CDR3 contains 14 residues. Germline assignment: CDR1 MDHEN and CDR2 SYDVKM. The CDR3 sequence is CASTRTGGDETQYF. The CDR3 DNA reads TGTGCCAGCACCCGGACAGGGGGAGACGAGACCCAGTACTTC.

This clone was seen a few times. The rearrangement links TRBV28 to TRBJ1-3, with a possible D match to TRBD1 (5 bases). CDR3 size: 18 residues. Trimming cost V 5 bases and J 0 bases, with 20 bases left between them. Germline V gives CDR1 MDHEN, CDR2 SYDVKM. CDR3 bases: TGTGCCAGCAGTGGGGTGGGGGTGCCCTCAGACTCTGGAAACACCATATATTTT. Its protein is CASSGVGVPSDSGNTIYF.

V usage is TRBV18 and J usage is TRBJ1-5, with 8 bases identical to TRBD1. Germline values: CDR1 KGHSH, CDR2 LQKENI. The CDR3 has 14 residues. J lost 4 bases, V lost 3 bases, and 2 bases had no gene match. The CDR3 coding sequence is TGTGCCAGCTCACCGGACAGGGCTAATCAGCCCCAGCATTTT. It specifies CASSPDRANQPQHF.

The rearrangement joins TRBV9 to TRBJ1-1; perhaps TRBD1 as D (5 bases). Germline V lookup: CDR1 SGDLS, CDR2 YYNGEE. CDR3 length: 17 residues. V lost 4 bases and J 0 bases, leaving 19 bases between the germline ends. The CDR3 DNA reads as TGTGCCAGCAGCCCTCCGATCCGAGACAGCTTGAACACTGAAGCTTTCTTT. Its translation is CASSPPIRDSLNTEAFF.

The J gene is TRBJ1-4, the V gene TRBV23-1; TRBD1 matches at 8 bases. TRBV23-1 is recorded as an ORF, its role being uncertain. Germline trimming cut 4 bases from V and 8 bases from J; bases unmatched to any gene: 21. The CDR3 covers 19 residues. The CDR3 DNA follows: TGCGCCAGCAGTCGAAATATAGACAGGGGAGGGTCGGAAAACGAAAAACTGTTTTTT. Residues: CASSRNIDRGGSENEKLFF.

The chain recombines TRBV6-1 with TRBJ1-2; TRBD1 matches at 7 bases. CDR3 length: 16 residues. Per the germline V gene, CDR1 is MNHNS and CDR2 is SASEGT. The V and J ends lost 1 base and 7 bases, in that order; junction bases with no gene match: 12. In DNA, the CDR3 is TGTGCCAGCAGTGAAGGACAGGGTTTACGAGCTCTTGGCTACACCTTC. It is translated as CASSEGQGLRALGYTF.

The CDR3 protein is CASSISDSPTGYEQYF. CDR3 DNA: TGTGCCAGCAGCATCTCGGACAGCCCGACGGGCTACGAGCAGTACTTC. The chain joins TRBV9 to TRBJ2-7; TRBD1 is a possible D gene (6 bases). The CDR3 runs to 16 residues. Germline CDR1 SGDLS, CDR2 YYNGEE. Trimming removed 4 bases at V and 3 bases at J, with 20 bases between.

The V call is TRBV7-3, the J call TRBJ1-2, with 12 nucleotides matching TRBD1. Per the germline V gene, CDR1 is SGHTA and CDR2 is FQGTGA. CDR3 length: 15 amino acids. The ends lost 3 bases at V and 8 bases at J; junction bases unmatched: 7. The CDR3 sequence: CASSFTPGQGAGYTF. The CDR3 nucleotides read TGTGCCAGCAGCTTCACTCCGGGACAGGGGGCGGGCTACACCTTC. The variable domain in full, with the rest retrieved from reference TRBV7-3 and TRBJ1-2, is GAGVSQTPSNKVTEKGKYVELRCDPISGHTALYWYRQSLGQGPEFLIYFQGTGAADDSGLPNDRFFAVRPEGSVSTLKIQRTERGDSAVYLCASSFTPGQGAGYTFGSGTRLTVV.

The CDR3 DNA follows: TGCGCCAGCAGCTTGGGTCAGACAGGGAAAGCTTTCTTT. It codes for CASSLGQTGKAFF. The V call is TRBV5-1, the J call TRBJ1-1, with 7 bases fitting TRBD1. The CDR3 runs to 13 residues. V shed 0 bases and J 9 bases; nucleotides not matched to a gene: 5. Looked up from germline, CDR1 is SGHRS and CDR2 is YFSETQ.

The V gene is TRBV7-2, the J gene TRBJ2-3; D possibly corresponds to TRBD2 (6 bases). The CDR3 covers 16 residues. The germline V gene encodes CDR1 SGHTA and CDR2 FQGNSA. Trimming removed 6 bases from V and 3 bases from J, with 19 bases in between. In DNA, the CDR3 is TGTGCCAGCAGTCACGGCCCAGCGGGTTTTACAGATACGCAGTATTTT. Protein product: CASSHGPAGFTDTQYF.

This chain uses TRBV28 with TRBJ2-1; D ambiguous. This CDR3 region has 12 residues. The V gene's germline CDR1 is MDHEN and CDR2 SYDVKM. Trimming took 1 base from V and 12 from J, leaving 10 bases between them. The CDR3 region is CASSLFTAVQFF. In DNA, the CDR3 is TGTGCCAGCAGTTTATTCACGGCGGTGCAGTTCTTC.

The rearrangement links TRBV4-1 to TRBJ1-1; D ambiguous. This CDR3 has 14 residues. Germline V gene sequence: CDR1 MGHRA, CDR2 YSYEKL. V was cut by 2 bases and J by 8 bases, with 15 bases left in between. This CDR3 reads CASSQLRVGTEAFF. CDR3 bases: TGCGCCAGCAGCCAACTAAGGGTGGGTACAGAAGCTTTCTTT.

The chain joins TRBV6-5 to TRBJ1-6; TRBD1 matches at 9 bases. The V gene end was trimmed by 8 bases and the J gene end by 9 bases; junction bases not matched to a gene: 5. Germline V CDR1 and CDR2: MNHEY, SVGAGI. The CDR3 extends over 13 amino acids. CDR3 nucleotide sequence: TGTGCCAGCGAGACAGGGGGTGGTTCACCCCTCCACTTT. Protein: CASETGGGSPLHF.

The chain is built from TRBV9 and TRBJ1-2, with 9 bases aligning to TRBD1. CDR3 length: 14 amino acids. CDR1 is SGDLS, CDR2 YYNGEE, per germline. V gave up 3 bases and J gave up 8 bases; unmatched junction bases: 8. This CDR3 reads CASSAPDRGGGYTF. For the CDR3, the DNA is TGTGCCAGCAGCGCCCCGGACAGGGGAGGGGGCTACACCTTC. Using reference TRBV9 and TRBJ1-2 for the parts outside the CDR3, the full variable domain is DSGVTQTPKHLITATGQRVTLRCSPRSGDLSVYWYQQSLDQGLQFLIQYYNGEERAKGNILERFSAQQFPDLHSELNLSSLELGDSALYFCASSAPDRGGGYTFGSGTRLTVV.

The genes are TRBV18 and TRBJ2-7; 9 positions match TRBD1. Trimming took 3 bases from V and 6 from J; bases not matched to a gene: 6. Germline V lookup: CDR1 KGHSH, CDR2 LQKENI. The CDR3 contains 14 residues. This CDR3 is CASSPRTGQGEQYF. The CDR3 nucleotides are TGTGCCAGCTCACCCCGAACGGGACAGGGCGAGCAGTACTTC.

The chain carries TRBV27 and TRBJ1-1, with D possibly being TRBD1 (6 bases). There are 15 residues in the CDR3. V gave up 5 bases and J gave up 1 base, with 14 bases separating them. Germline values: CDR1 MNHEY, CDR2 SMNVEV (reference sequence). CDR3 coding DNA: TGTGCCAGCAGTCCATACATGACAGGGAACACTGAAGCTTTCTTT. Translation gives CASSPYMTGNTEAFF.

The DNA for the CDR3 is TGTGCCAGCAGCCCGCCGGGAGAGGGGAAGGCGGCAGGCTACACCTTC. It yields the protein CASSPPGEGKAAGYTF. The rearrangement links TRBV28 to TRBJ1-2; possibly TRBD1 for D (5 bases). In germline, CDR1 is MDHEN, CDR2 SYDVKM. The length of the CDR3 is 16 residues. Trimming pared 6 bases from V and 8 bases from J, leaving 25 bases between.

This chain uses TRBV6-5 with TRBJ1-1, with D possibly TRBD1 on 5 matching bases. Germline CDR1 reads MNHEY; CDR2 reads SVGAGI. This CDR3 spans 13 amino acids. With 2 bases removed from V and 10 bases from J, the gap between germline ends came to 14 bases. The CDR3 protein is CASSYPYRGVAFF. Written as DNA, the CDR3 is TGTGCCAGCAGTTACCCCTATCGGGGGGTAGCTTTCTTT.

The chain uses TRBV12-3 or TRBV12-4 and TRBJ1-5; TRBD1 aligns across 8 bases. The CDR3 spans 13 residues. Trimming cost V 4 bases and J 6 bases; bases outside gene matches: 2. CDR3 in amino acids: CASSSQGAQPQHF. The CDR3 nucleotides are TGTGCCAGCAGTTCTCAGGGGGCTCAGCCCCAGCATTTT.

The V call is TRBV11-2, the J call TRBJ1-2; TRBD1 is a possible D gene (5 bases). V lost 3 bases, J lost 13 bases, and 18 bases lay in between. Germline CDR1 and CDR2: SGHAT and FQNNGV. The CDR3 consists of 13 residues. CDR3 nucleotides: TGTGCCAGCAGCTTCCGGGGACCTGAAGTGGGCACCTTC. Protein: CASSFRGPEVGTF. Full variable domain (remainder filled in from reference TRBV11-2 and TRBJ1-2): EAGVAQSPRYKIIEKRQSVAFWCNPISGHATLYWYQQILGQGPKLLIQFQNNGVVDDSQLPKDRFSAERLKGVDSTLKIQPAKLEDSAVYLCASSFRGPEVGTFGSGTRLTVV.

For the CDR3, the DNA is TGTGCCAGCAGCTCCGGGGACAGCGGATACAATGAGCAGTTCTTC. Translated: CASSSGDSGYNEQFF. The chain combines TRBV7-3 with TRBJ2-1; 7 bases align to TRBD1. The V and J ends lost 4 bases and 4 bases, in that order; junction bases with no gene match: 7. This CDR3 contains 15 residues. Germline lookup yields CDR1 SGHTA and CDR2 FQGTGA.